The 4 T cell receptor beta chains given below trace back to one sample, sequenced in a study of Graves' ophthalmopathy and Graves' hyperthyroidism. Amplification from RNA transcripts yielded the TCR beta CDR3 regions. An opening RT-PCR round employed HTBI primers and preceded a second-round multiplex PCR. TCRdb reanalysed the multiplex PCR reads using MiXCR and keeps one entry per CDR3 protein. The data hold around 1,000,000 distinct CDR3 sequences, with approximately 35% observed a single time. The material sequenced was peripheral blood or thyroid tissue (not recorded which). The source is an adult man with Graves' hyperthyroidism.

This clonotype was seen many times. The genes are TRBV28 and TRBJ2-5, with D unresolved. The CDR3 is made up of 13 amino acids. The V end lost 7 bases, the J end lost 6 bases, and 15 bases lay between the germline ends. Germline lookup yields CDR1 MDHEN and CDR2 SYDVKM. CDR3 in DNA: TGTGCCAGCACCCGTTATCAGATCCAGACCCAGTACTTC. It specifies CASTRYQIQTQYF.

Concerning this clonotype: A much larger clonotype is one base distant, so this may be a read error. This chain uses TRBV19 with TRBJ2-7; D is uncertain. The germline V and J ends were trimmed by 1 base and 3 bases, with 10 bases remaining between them. The CDR3 runs 14 residues. Germline V lookup: CDR1 LNHDA, CDR2 SQIVND (reference sequence). CDR3 residues: CASSIAIGNYEQYF. The CDR3 bases are TGTGCCAGTAGTATAGCGATAGGGAACTACGAGCAGTACTTC.

The rearrangement joins TRBV12-3 or TRBV12-4 to TRBJ2-2; D is unresolved. This CDR3 region has 11 residues. The germline V and J ends were trimmed by 11 bases and 6 bases, with 10 bases remaining between them. DNA of the CDR3: TGTGCCTCCCCGGTAGCCGGGGAGCTGTTTTTT. As protein: CASPVAGELFF.

At least ten counts were recorded for this clonotype. The chain recombines TRBV20-1 with TRBJ1-5; weak D call: TRBD1 (6 bases). The CDR3 consists of 14 residues. V dropped 6 bases and J dropped 4 bases, with 16 bases sitting between them. CDR1 is DFQATT and CDR2 is SNEGSKA in the germline V gene (reference sequence). This CDR3 reads CSANAGTPNQPQHF. The CDR3 coding sequence is TGCAGTGCAAATGCCGGGACACCAAATCAGCCCCAGCATTTT.